This T cell receptor beta chain comes out of a study of blood T cell repertoires in COVID-19. Across the whole study: Material from acute and convalescent COVID-19 was sourced from the United States, Italy and Spain.

The repertoire was sequenced with immunoSEQ multiplex PCR; TCRdb's copy has only in-frame clones and lacks some. The table has over 90,000 clones, roughly 86% seen once; the top ten hold 2.5% to 3.5%. This CDR3 spans 15 amino acids. Unmatched junction bases numbered 6, after V lost 5 bases and J lost 4 bases. Germline V lookup: CDR1 MNHEY, CDR2 SMNVEV (reference sequence). The specimen was peripheral blood. The source of this sequence is a man aged 45 to 65 with active or convalescent COVID-19. The V gene is TRBV27, the J gene TRBJ1-5, with 9 bases that match TRBD1. CDR3 coding DNA: TGTGCCAGCAGTCCCGGGACAGGGAAGAATCAGCCCCAGCATTTT. Its translation: CASSPGTGKNQPQHF.